Detailed here is one TCR beta chain. No antigen is known for it. The CDR3 has 13 amino acids. Germline CDR1 is SGHVS and CDR2 is FQNEAQ. V gave up 4 bases and J gave up 7 bases; unmatched junction bases: 5. This entry is derived from a study of T cell responses to AZD1222 COVID-19 vaccine. Whole-study results and caveats: Vaccination with two AZD1222 doses was followed by a rise in Spike-specific TCR breadth and depth. Spike was spanned by vaccine-associated CD4 TCRs, which were dominant at 160-218 and 743-854. Repertoires were obtained only post-peak T cell response. Donors were largely white British and mainly female; clonal diversity was possibly underestimated.

Using immunoSEQ multiplex PCR, the repertoire was profiled, and TCRdb retains in-frame clones only, with some absent. The data show about 130,000 clones, roughly 90% seen once. This clonotype was obtained from an adult who received the AZD1222 COVID-19 vaccine. The J gene is TRBJ1-2, the V gene TRBV7-8; 8 bases are shared with TRBD1. The input for sequencing was peripheral blood, taken 28 days after the second AZD1222 dose. The CDR3 DNA follows: TGTGCCAGCAGCTATCCAGGGGGCACTGGCTACACCTTC. This sequence encodes CASSYPGGTGYTF.